The entry below describes one T cell receptor (beta chain). This entry comes from a study of shared clonotypes between healthy human individuals. This CDR3 has 12 residues. The V gene lost 3 bases and the J gene lost 6 bases, with 9 bases spanning the gap. The germline V gene encodes CDR1 MDHEN and CDR2 SYDVKM. Assay used: immunoSEQ multiplex PCR; TCRdb lists only in-frame clones, some missing. The sample consists of 2,100,000 or so clones, more than 90% of them appearing once. The sample comprised naive CD4+ T cells sorted from blood. Subset described: CD45RA+ positively selected. This receptor was obtained from a man aged 18 to 30 in good health. The chain joins TRBV28 to TRBJ2-7; no firm D call. The CDR3 protein is CASSFNVGEQYF. The CDR3 DNA sequence: TGTGCCAGCAGTTTCAACGTTGGCGAGCAGTACTTC.